These T cell receptor beta chains were read from a single sample in a study of beta chain features in type 1 diabetes. Clones were read by immunoSEQ multiplex PCR, and TCRdb kept only the in-frame ones, dropping some. This table has hundreds of thousands of clones, about 30% appearing once. Sequencing was done on a sample of naive CD4+ T cells from blood. These receptors all come from a young man in good health. Each CDR3 is given with its conserved first and last residue. A D gene is named only where the DNA matches it firmly. The size of a clone is reported for some rows only, either as once, few or many, or as a class for expanded clones.

v_gene	j_gene	d_gene	abundance	CDR3nt	CDR3aa
TRBV29-1	TRBJ2-7	-	-	TGCAGCGTCCTACACTCCTACGAGCAGTACTTC	CSVLHSYEQYF
TRBV9	TRBJ2-2	-	-	TGTGCCAGCAGCGTAGGTTTCATCACCGGGGAGCTGTTTTTT	CASSVGFITGELFF
TRBV29-1	TRBJ2-7	-	-	TGCAGCGTTGGGCAGGGTGCCTACGAGCAGTACTTC	CSVGQGAYEQYF
TRBV27	TRBJ2-7	TRBD2	-	TGTGCCAGCAGTTACAGACCGGGACTAGCGGGAGAAGAAAGCGAGCAGTACTTC	CASSYRPGLAGEESEQYF
TRBV5-1	TRBJ2-5	-	few	TGCGCCAGCAGCTTGGGACCGACCCAGTACTTC	CASSLGPTQYF
TRBV7-9	TRBJ2-2	TRBD2	few	TGTGCCTCTAGGGGGACTAGTCCCGGGGAGCTGTTTTTT	CASRGTSPGELFF
TRBV30	TRBJ2-1	-	few	TGTGCCCAAGGTTGGAATGAGCAGTTCTTC	CAQGWNEQFF
TRBV29-1	TRBJ2-4	-	few	TGCAGCGTTGCAACGCGGGGACGGGACATTCAGTACTTC	CSVATRGRDIQYF
TRBV29-1	TRBJ2-7	TRBD1	-	TGCAGCGTCCCGGGACAGGGCTACTACGAGCAGTACTTC	CSVPGQGYYEQYF
TRBV7-9	TRBJ2-5	TRBD2	-	TGTGCCAGCACCCCGGGACTAGCGGGACCGAAAGAAGAGACCCAGTACTTC	CASTPGLAGPKEETQYF
TRBV9	TRBJ2-7	TRBD2	-	TGTGCCAGCAGCCCCCGGACTAGCTCCGACGAGCAGTACTTC	CASSPRTSSDEQYF
TRBV5-4	TRBJ2-5	TRBD1	-	TGTGCCAGCAGCTTGGTACAGGGGCGAGAGACCCAGTACTTC	CASSLVQGRETQYF
TRBV10-3	TRBJ2-2	TRBD1	-	TGTGCCATCGGGACAGGGGGCGGGGAGCTGTTTTTT	CAIGTGGGELFF
TRBV23-1	TRBJ2-5	-	-	TGCGCCAGCAGTCAACCGGGCAGGGGAAAGACCCAGTACTTC	CASSQPGRGKTQYF
TRBV7-9	TRBJ2-7	-	few	TGTGCCAGCAGCTCGCGTACCTACGAGCAGTACTTC	CASSSRTYEQYF
TRBV7-2	TRBJ2-1	TRBD2	-	TGTGCCAGCACCATGACAGGAAGAGAACTAGCGGGGGAGCAGTTCTTC	CASTMTGRELAGEQFF
TRBV30	TRBJ2-5	-	few	TGTGCCTGGAGTGTCGGGCAGACCCAGGACCAGTACTTC	CAWSVGQTQDQYF
TRBV7-2	TRBJ2-5	-	few	TGTGCCAGCAGCTTAGCGGGAATCCAAGAGACCCAGTACTTC	CASSLAGIQETQYF
TRBV29-1	TRBJ2-1	TRBD2	-	TGCAGCGAGAGATTAGCGGGAGCCAATGAGCAGTTCTTC	CSERLAGANEQFF
TRBV30	TRBJ2-7	TRBD2	-	TGTGCCTGGAGTGCACCAGGACTAGTGGAGTACTTC	CAWSAPGLVEYF